These 20 T cell receptor beta chains were all obtained from the same sample, sequenced in a study of T cells in Graves' hyperthyroidism and ophthalmopathy. The investigators amplified TCR beta CDR3 regions from RNA transcripts. Using the HTBI primer set, a first-round RT-PCR was run on the TCR CDR3. Via MiXCR, TCRdb re-called the multiplex PCR reads, giving one row per CDR3 protein. The sample carries 600,000 or so distinct CDR3 sequences, around 14% recorded once. The sample taken for sequencing was blood. These receptors were taken from a woman younger than 30 with Graves' ophthalmopathy.

This clonotype was counted only a few times. The CDR3 protein is CSASRGRYNQPQHF. In DNA form, the CDR3 reads TGCAGTGCTAGCCGCGGCAGGTACAATCAGCCCCAGCATTTT. The chain joins TRBV20-1 to TRBJ1-5; D uncertain. The CDR3 is 14 amino acids. Trimming took 3 bases from V and 3 from J, leaving 12 bases between them. The germline V gene encodes CDR1 DFQATT and CDR2 SNEGSKA (reference sequence).

Many counts were recorded for this clonotype. The chain couples TRBV29-1 to TRBJ1-5; D may be TRBD1 (5 bases). This CDR3 region has 13 residues. Trimming pared 1 base from V and 7 bases from J, leaving 11 bases between. Germline V gene data show CDR1 as SQVTM and CDR2 as ANQGSEA. CDR3 sequence: CSVEGQGGQPQHF. The CDR3 nucleotides read TGCAGCGTTGAAGGGCAGGGAGGACAGCCCCAGCATTTT.

There are a few counts of this clonotype. V usage is TRBV20-1 and J usage is TRBJ2-7; tentative D call: TRBD2 (6 bases). V gave up 5 bases and J gave up 0 bases, with 14 bases separating them. Germline lookup yields CDR1 DFQATT and CDR2 SNEGSKA (reference sequence). The length of the CDR3 is 14 residues. CDR3 sequence: CSAPKAGFSYEQYF. The CDR3 region has the DNA TGCAGTGCTCCCAAGGCGGGATTCTCCTACGAGCAGTACTTC.

This clonotype was found many times. V gene TRBV7-2 combines with J gene TRBJ2-1; TRBD1 agrees at 11 bases. The CDR3 covers 19 residues. V was clipped by 5 bases and J by 2 bases; unmatched bases: 14. Germline V lookup: CDR1 SGHTA, CDR2 FQGNSA. CDR3 DNA sequence: TGTGCCAGCAGCCCCCTATCCGGGACAGGGGGTGTGCCCTACAATGAGCAGTTCTTC. It translates to CASSPLSGTGGVPYNEQFF.

This clonotype has a count of ten or more. The chain is built from TRBV7-9 and TRBJ2-3; D is ambiguous. This CDR3 is 14 amino acids long. Trimming pared 3 bases from V and 1 base from J, leaving 8 bases between. Germline CDR1 reads SEHNR; CDR2 reads FQNEAQ (reference sequence). CDR3 sequence reads: CASSFERRTDTQYF. The CDR3 DNA reads as TGTGCCAGCAGCTTTGAACGGCGCACAGATACGCAGTATTTT.

Of note for this clonotype: A read error may account for a junction end that differs from germline. V is TRBV4-2 and J is TRBJ2-7; D possibly corresponds to TRBD2 (6 bases). This CDR3 has 15 residues. CDR1 and CDR2 (germline): LGHNA, YNFKEQ. DNA of the CDR3: TGTGCCAGCAGCCAAGAGACGGGAGCCTCCTACGGGCAGTACTTC. Translating it yields CASSQETGASYGQYF.

This clonotype was detected a few times. The rearrangement joins TRBV7-2 to TRBJ2-5; 8 bases are shared with TRBD2. Germline-derived CDR1 and CDR2 are SGHTA and FQGNSA. This CDR3 region has 17 residues. After removal of 1 base from V and 5 bases from J, the junction contained 12 bases not matched to a gene. The CDR3 nucleotides are TGTGCCAGCAGCTTAGACGGGTTTACGGGAGGGAGGGAGACCCAGTACTTC. Translated, it gives CASSLDGFTGGRETQYF.

Many counts were recorded for this clonotype. The gene calls are TRBV20-1 and TRBJ2-1, with D unresolved. Germline V gene data show CDR1 as DFQATT and CDR2 as SNEGSKA (reference sequence). Trimming took 6 bases from V and 1 from J, leaving 16 bases between them. The length of the CDR3 is 15 residues. The CDR3, as DNA: TGCAGTGCGATCGCAGGCCCATATTCCTACAATGAGCAGTTCTTC. Its translation is CSAIAGPYSYNEQFF.

The chain recombines TRBV4-2 with TRBJ2-7; D is ambiguous. V shed 0 bases and J shed 6 bases, with 12 bases lying between them. The CDR3 totals 14 residues. Germline V gene data show CDR1 as LGHNA and CDR2 as YNFKEQ. CDR3 sequence (DNA): TGTGCCAGCAGCCAAGACCTGATAGGGTTCGAGCAGTACTTC. Protein: CASSQDLIGFEQYF.

This clonotype was seen ten or more times. V gene TRBV3-1 combines with J gene TRBJ2-2; D is unresolved. V lost 4 bases and J 5 bases, leaving 5 bases between the germline ends. Looked up from germline, CDR1 is LGHDT and CDR2 is YNNKEL (reference sequence). The CDR3 contains 12 residues. Here the CDR3 DNA reads TGTGCCAGCAGCCCATTGACCGGGGAGCTGTTTTTT. Translated, it gives CASSPLTGELFF.

At least ten counts were recorded for this clonotype. The CDR3 region has the DNA TGTGCCAGCAGTTTATCGGGACAGGGGGCGTTCTCTCTACGGGAAAAACTGTTTTTT. The encoded protein is CASSLSGQGAFSLREKLFF. J is TRBJ1-4 and V is TRBV28; 12 nucleotides agree with TRBD1. Germline V gene data show CDR1 as MDHEN and CDR2 as SYDVKM. The CDR3 loop spans 19 amino acids. The trim removed 1 base at V and 8 bases at J, leaving 14 bases unmatched.

About this clonotype itself: A read error may produce the germline difference seen at one junction end. V is TRBV14 and J is TRBJ2-5, with no clear D. Germline values: CDR1 SGHDN, CDR2 FVKESK. The CDR3 totals 12 residues. The CDR3 DNA reads as TGTGCCAGCAGCCAATTTCAAGTGACCCAGTACTTC. It translates to CASSQFQVTQYF.

The sample holds a few counts of this clonotype. The chain joins TRBV9 to TRBJ1-6; D is uncertain. Trimming removed 4 bases from V and 7 bases from J, with 15 bases in between. This CDR3 has 15 residues. Looked up from germline, CDR1 is SGDLS and CDR2 is YYNGEE. DNA of the CDR3: TGTGCCAGCAGCAACTCCGCGGGCAGGAATTCACCCCTCCACTTT. This codes for CASSNSAGRNSPLHF.

For the CDR3, the DNA is TGTGCCAGCAGATCCGGGGGGGACGACTACGAGCAGTACTTC. This translates into CASRSGGDDYEQYF. The chain recombines TRBV7-3 with TRBJ2-7; TRBD2 matches at 8 bases. CDR3 size: 14 residues. Germline V gene sequence: CDR1 SGHTA, CDR2 FQGTGA. The V and J ends lost 6 bases and 3 bases, in that order; junction bases with no gene match: 7. Full variable domain (missing parts from reference TRBV7-3 and TRBJ2-7): GAGVSQTPSNKVTEKGKYVELRCDPISGHTALYWYRQSLGQGPEFLIYFQGTGAADDSGLPNDRFFAVRPEGSVSTLKIQRTERGDSAVYLCASRSGGDDYEQYFGPGTRLTVT.

This clonotype occurred many times. The V gene is TRBV6-2 or TRBV6-3, the J gene TRBJ2-3; the D call may be TRBD1 or TRBD2 (5 bases each). The germline V and J ends were trimmed by 2 bases and 4 bases, with 13 bases remaining between them. Looked up from germline, CDR1 is MNHEY and CDR2 is SVGEGT. The CDR3 runs to 15 residues. CDR3 amino acids: CASSYRGGRADTQYF. CDR3 coding DNA: TGTGCCAGCAGTTACCGGGGCGGAAGGGCAGATACGCAGTATTTT.

This clonotype has just a few counts. The rearrangement links TRBV10-3 to TRBJ1-5; 8 positions match TRBD1. The CDR3 runs 13 residues. V shed 6 bases, J shed 9 bases, and the junction held 7 bases outside the gene matches. Germline-derived CDR1 and CDR2 are ENHRY and SYGVKD. Written as DNA, the CDR3 is TGTGCCATCAGGGGGGCAGGGGGCACGCCCCAGCATTTT. Encoded protein: CAIRGAGGTPQHF.

Concerning this clonotype itself: A much larger clone sits a single nucleotide away, making a read error possible. V gene TRBV19 combines with J gene TRBJ2-2, with D possibly TRBD1 on 7 matching bases. V was clipped by 9 bases and J by 6 bases, with 14 bases between them. In germline, CDR1 is LNHDA, CDR2 SQIVND (reference sequence). CDR3 length: 13 residues. The CDR3 sequence is CASRRGVSGELFF. CDR3 DNA: TGTGCCAGCCGCAGGGGGGTCTCCGGGGAGCTGTTTTTT.

Many counts were recorded for this clonotype. The rearrangement uses TRBV12-3 or TRBV12-4 and TRBJ2-5; TRBD2 matches 14 bases. The CDR3 contains 15 residues. After removal of 5 bases from V and 2 bases from J, the junction contained 1 base not matched to a gene. The CDR3 loop is CASSRLAGGQETQYF. CDR3 bases: TGTGCCAGCAGTAGACTAGCGGGAGGGCAAGAGACCCAGTACTTC.

The chain carries TRBV5-6 and TRBJ2-1, with D possibly being TRBD2 (6 bases). V was cut by 7 bases and J by 0 bases, with 11 bases left in between. The germline CDR1 and CDR2 sequences are SGHDT and YYEEEE. CDR3 length: 14 residues. In nucleotides, the CDR3 is TGTGCCAGCGGGCTCGGGGGCTCCTACAATGAGCAGTTCTTC. Protein product: CASGLGGSYNEQFF.

The rearrangement joins TRBV6-2 or TRBV6-3 to TRBJ1-1, with D tentatively TRBD1 (5 bases). Germline CDR1 reads MNHEY; CDR2 reads SVGEGT. V lost 0 bases and J lost 5, with 22 bases in between. This CDR3 has 18 amino acids. The CDR3 region has the DNA TGTGCCAGCAGTTACTCGATCAAGGGCAGGGATACGAAAACTGAAGCTTTCTTT. Amino acids: CASSYSIKGRDTKTEAFF.